This TCR beta chain was retrieved from a study of radiotherapy plus CTLA-4 blockade in lung cancer (dated by TCRdb to 2017 to 2018). Notes on the research overall: Among the enrolled patients, around 19% had an objective response, and around 31% reached disease control.

Summary of the overall study and its limitations: Increased serum interferon-beta after radiation, together with early dynamic changes in blood T cell clones, were reported to be the strongest predictors of response. After treatment with radiotherapy and ipilimumab, TCR clones that originated in tumors expanded in peripheral blood.

Receptor amplification or capture employed the immunoSEQ multiplex PCR assay. The immuneACCESS repertoire file appears here via TCRdb, limited to in-frame rearrangements. These files lack a portion of the clones; in checked studies, under half of the deficit traces to unresolved V genes, and the cause of the others is not known. Counted in this sample were tens of thousands of clones; around 77% of them appeared once. The ten largest make up around 10% of the sample. A note on this clone: The target of this receptor is not known. Qualities for individual bases were not recorded, and no much larger clone is one base off.

Germline trimming amounts to 6 bases on V and 8 bases on J, with 9 as the count of junction bases outside the gene matches. The CDR1 and CDR2 encoded by the germline V gene are WSHSY and SAAADI. The CDR3 goes from the cysteine to the phenylalanine over 13 residues. Here the CDR3 DNA is all that survives: 39 bases in frame from base 1. Focal radiation therapy combined with CTLA-4 blockade (ipilimumab) was tested in patients with chemo-refractory metastatic non-small-cell lung cancer. The origin of this receptor is a human donor with non-small cell lung cancer who had stable disease on radiotherapy plus ipilimumab. In this chain, TRBV10-2 is recombined with TRBJ1-2, with 7 bases in between that match TRBD1. This specimen was peripheral blood, taken from a patient treated with radiotherapy plus ipilimumab. Here the CDR3 is given as CASSIDRAGGYTF. The bases are TGCGCCAGCAGCATTGACAGGGCGGGGGGCTACACCTTC.